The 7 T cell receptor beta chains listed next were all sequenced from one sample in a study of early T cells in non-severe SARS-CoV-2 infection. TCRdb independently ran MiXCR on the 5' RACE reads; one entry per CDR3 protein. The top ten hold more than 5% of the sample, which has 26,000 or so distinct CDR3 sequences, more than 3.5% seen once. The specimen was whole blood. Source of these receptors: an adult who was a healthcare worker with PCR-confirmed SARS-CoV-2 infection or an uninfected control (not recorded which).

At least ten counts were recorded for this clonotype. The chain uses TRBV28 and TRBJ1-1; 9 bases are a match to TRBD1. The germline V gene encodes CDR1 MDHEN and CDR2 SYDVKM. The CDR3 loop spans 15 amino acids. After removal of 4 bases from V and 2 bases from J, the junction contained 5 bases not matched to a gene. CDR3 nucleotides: TGTGCCAGCAGTTCCTACAGGGGGCCCAACACTGAAGCTTTCTTT. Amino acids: CASSSYRGPNTEAFF.

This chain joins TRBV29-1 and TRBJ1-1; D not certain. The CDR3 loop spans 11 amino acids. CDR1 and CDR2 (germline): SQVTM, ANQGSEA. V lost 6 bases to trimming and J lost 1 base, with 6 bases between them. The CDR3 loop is CSVSRNTEAFF. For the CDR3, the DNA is TGCAGCGTATCAAGGAACACTGAAGCTTTCTTT.

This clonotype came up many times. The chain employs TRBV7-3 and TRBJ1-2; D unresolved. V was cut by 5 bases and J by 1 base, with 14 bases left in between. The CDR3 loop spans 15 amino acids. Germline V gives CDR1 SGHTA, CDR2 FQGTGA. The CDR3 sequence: CASSPQPDGNYGYTF. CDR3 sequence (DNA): TGTGCCAGCAGCCCGCAGCCCGACGGTAACTATGGCTACACCTTC.

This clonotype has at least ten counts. The CDR3 DNA reads TGCAGCGTTGCTGGACAGGGCCCTGAAGCTTTCTTT. As protein: CSVAGQGPEAFF. The V and J genes are TRBV29-1 and TRBJ1-1; 8 nucleotides agree with TRBD1. The CDR3 runs to 12 residues. Trimming removed 4 bases from V and 6 bases from J; junction bases left unmatched: 4. Germline values: CDR1 SQVTM, CDR2 ANQGSEA.

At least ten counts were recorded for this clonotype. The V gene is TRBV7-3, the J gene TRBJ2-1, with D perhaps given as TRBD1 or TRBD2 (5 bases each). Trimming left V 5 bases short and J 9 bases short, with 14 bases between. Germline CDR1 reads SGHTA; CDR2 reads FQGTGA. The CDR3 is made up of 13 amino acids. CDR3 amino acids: CASSPPGTFEQFF. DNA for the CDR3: TGTGCCAGCAGCCCTCCGGGGACCTTTGAGCAGTTCTTC.

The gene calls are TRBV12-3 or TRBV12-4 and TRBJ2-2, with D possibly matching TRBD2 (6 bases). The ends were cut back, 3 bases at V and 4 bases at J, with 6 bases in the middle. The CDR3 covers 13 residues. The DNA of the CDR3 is TGTGCCAGCAGTTTTAGCGGCACCGGGGAGCTGTTTTTT. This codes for CASSFSGTGELFF.

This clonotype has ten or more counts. The CDR3 region is CASSPQLNPGGNEQFF. The CDR3, as DNA: TGTGCCAGCTCACCCCAACTCAATCCAGGGGGGAATGAGCAGTTCTTC. V is TRBV18 and J is TRBJ2-1; D is possibly TRBD1 (7 bases). The CDR3 consists of 16 residues. The V end lost 3 bases, the J end lost 7 bases, and 19 bases lay between the germline ends. Germline V CDR1 and CDR2: KGHSH, LQKENI.